A selection of T cell receptor beta chains follows, all from one sample in a study of blood T cell repertoires in COVID-19. Here immunoSEQ multiplex PCR was the method, and the copy in TCRdb shows in-frame clones only, minus some. The profile shows about 58,000 clones, around 81% of them singletons. The specimen was peripheral blood. The source is a human donor in a cohort sampled during active COVID-19. Each CDR3 is given with its conserved first and last residue. The D gene is left open where the match is weak. Some rows have no size entry. The others give once, few or many, or a class for an expanded clone.

clone size | D gene | J gene | V gene | CDR3 DNA | CDR3 protein
NA | NA | TRBJ1-5 | TRBV19 | TGTGCCAGTAGTACCCACCAGGGATATAGCAATCAGCCCCAGCATTTT | CASSTHQGYSNQPQHF
few | TRBD2 | TRBJ2-7 | TRBV2 | TGTGCCAGCAGTAACCGGGTGACGGGAGGCGAGCAGTACTTC | CASSNRVTGGEQYF
NA | TRBD1 | TRBJ2-7 | TRBV28 | TGTGCCACCACACAGGGGCGTAACTACGAGCAGTACTTC | CATTQGRNYEQYF
NA | NA | TRBJ1-5 | TRBV7-9 | TGTGCCAGCAGCTCTACAGGGAGAAATCAGCCCCAGCATTTT | CASSSTGRNQPQHF
NA | TRBD2 | TRBJ2-2 | TRBV9 | TGTGCCAGCAGCGTAGATAAAAAACTAGCGGGGGGCGCGAACACCGGGGAGCTGTTTTTT | CASSVDKKLAGGANTGELFF
NA | NA | TRBJ2-3 | TRBV27 | TGTGCCAGCAGTGTGACACCACCCAACTCGGACAGCAATACCAGAGATACGCAGTATTTT | CASSVTPPNSDSNTRDTQYF
NA | NA | TRBJ2-7 | TRBV25-1 | TGTGCCAGCAGCGAATTGAGGACAGACTACGAGCAGTACTTC | CASSELRTDYEQYF
once | NA | TRBJ1-2 | TRBV28 | TGTGCCAGCAGGTCAGGGTTTTATGGCTACACCTTC | CASRSGFYGYTF
many | TRBD1 | TRBJ1-2 | TRBV15 | TGTGCCACCAGCAGCGTCCCGGGACAGGGTGGCTACACCTTC | CATSSVPGQGGYTF
NA | TRBD2 | TRBJ2-1 | TRBV5-4 | TGTGCCAGCAGCTCGGGACTAGCGGGAGGGAGCTCCTACAATGAGCAGTTCTTC | CASSSGLAGGSSYNEQFF
NA | TRBD1 | TRBJ1-2 | TRBV27 | TGTGCCAGCAGTGCGACAGGGGGCATCTATGGCTACACCTTC | CASSATGGIYGYTF
NA | NA | TRBJ1-4 | TRBV28 | TGTGCCAGCGCGACAGTTCCTAATGAAAAACTGTTTTTT | CASATVPNEKLFF
NA | NA | TRBJ2-7 | TRBV6-5 | TGTGCCAGCAGTTACAGAAGGGGCGAGCAGTACTTC | CASSYRRGEQYF
NA | NA | TRBJ2-2 | TRBV9 | TGTGCCAGCGCGAAAGGTATGACAGGATGGGAGCTGTTTTTT | CASAKGMTGWELFF
NA | NA | TRBJ1-4 | TRBV19 | TGTGCCAGTAGTAGGAGGGCCGGAACTAATGAAAAACTGTTTTTT | CASSRRAGTNEKLFF
NA | NA | TRBJ1-2 | TRBV7-3 | TGTGCCAGCAGCTTAAAGGGGGACTATGGCTACACCTTC | CASSLKGDYGYTF
NA | NA | TRBJ1-2 | TRBV19 | TGTGCCACTCACAGCGGTACCAACTATGGCTACACCTTC | CATHSGTNYGYTF
NA | NA | TRBJ2-1 | TRBV30 | TGTGCCTGGAGTGGAAAAACAGGTAGAGATGAGCAGTTCTTC | CAWSGKTGRDEQFF
NA | NA | TRBJ1-6 | TRBV4-3 | TGCGCCAGCAGTCGCAGCGGACTGAACTATAATTCACCCCTCCACTTT | CASSRSGLNYNSPLHF
few | TRBD2 | TRBJ2-7 | TRBV7-2 | TGTGCCAGCAGCTTAGGCGGGAGGGCACCCTACGAGCAGTACTTC | CASSLGGRAPYEQYF
NA | NA | TRBJ1-5 | TRBV6-6 | TGTGCCAGCAGTTATGAGGGTCGGTCCCAGCATTTT | CASSYEGRSQHF
NA | NA | TRBJ1-6 | TRBV6-4 | TGTGCCAGCTCCGACAGCTATAATTCACCCCTCCACTTT | CASSDSYNSPLHF
NA | TRBD1 | TRBJ2-2 | TRBV15 | TGTGCCACCAGCAAAAAAAGACAGGGGAACCAGCCCAGCGACACCGGGGAGCTGTTTTTT | CATSKKRQGNQPSDTGELFF
many | NA | TRBJ1-5 | TRBV19 | TGTGCCAGTACCCCCCTAGCAGGAAACAATCAGCCCCAGCATTTT | CASTPLAGNNQPQHF
once | TRBD2 | TRBJ2-7 | TRBV7-6 | TGTGCCAGCAGCCCCGGACTAGCGAAAACCTACGAGCAGTACTTC | CASSPGLAKTYEQYF
NA | NA | TRBJ1-4 | TRBV5-8 | TGTGCCAGCAGCTTGGGCAGGGTAACAACTAATGAAAAACTGTTTTTT | CASSLGRVTTNEKLFF